This T cell receptor beta chain was obtained from a study of technical replicates of blood from several donors. Per germline, CDR1 SSHAT and CDR2 FNYEAQ (reference sequence). CDR3 size: 15 residues. With respect to this clone: Relative to the germline gene, one junction end is altered; a read error may explain this.

The data were produced by immunoSEQ multiplex PCR, yet TCRdb's version contains in-frame clones alone and is incomplete. The table shows 60,000 to 80,000 clones, with roughly 93% occurring only once. The V call is TRBV7-7, the J call TRBJ2-5; 8 bases fit TRBD1. Sequencing was done on a sample of T cells isolated from PBMCs. The clonotype comes from a human donor in good health. The CDR3 bases are TGTGCTAGCAGCTCGGACAGGGATAGAGGAGAGACCCAGTACTTC. This translates into CASSSDRDRGETQYF.